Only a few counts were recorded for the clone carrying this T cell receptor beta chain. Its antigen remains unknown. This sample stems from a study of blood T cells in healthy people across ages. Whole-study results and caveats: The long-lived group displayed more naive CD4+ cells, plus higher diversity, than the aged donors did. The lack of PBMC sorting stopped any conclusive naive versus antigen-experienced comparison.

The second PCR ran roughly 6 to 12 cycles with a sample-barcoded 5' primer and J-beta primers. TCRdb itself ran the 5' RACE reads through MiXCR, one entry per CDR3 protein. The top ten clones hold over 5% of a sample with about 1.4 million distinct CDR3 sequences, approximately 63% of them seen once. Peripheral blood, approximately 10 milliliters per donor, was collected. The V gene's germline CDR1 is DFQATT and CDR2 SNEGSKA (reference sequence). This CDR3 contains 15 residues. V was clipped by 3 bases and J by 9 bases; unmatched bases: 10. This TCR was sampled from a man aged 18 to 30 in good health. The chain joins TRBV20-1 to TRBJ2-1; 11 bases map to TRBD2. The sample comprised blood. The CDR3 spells CSASPTTSGMGEQFF. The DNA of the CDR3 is TGCAGTGCTAGCCCGACGACTAGCGGGATGGGTGAGCAGTTCTTC.